A selection of T cell receptor beta chains follows, all from one sample in a study of OX40 agonist ivuxolimab in advanced cancers. Profiling relied on immunoSEQ multiplex PCR, and the TCRdb table lists in-frame clones only, not all of them. The sample shows more than 40,000 clones, around 89% of them seen only once. The source was CD4+ or CD8+ T cells sorted from blood, collected in a trial of the OX40 agonist ivuxolimab. These receptors were collected from an adult with an advanced solid tumor such as melanoma, head and neck, liver or kidney cancer. Each CDR3 is given with its conserved first and last residue. The D gene is left open where the match is weak. Clone size is not always given. Where it is, it says once, few, many or a class for expanded clones.

clone_size	v_call	d_call	j_call	cdr3_nt	cdr3_aa
-	TRBV7-6	TRBD1	TRBJ2-3	TGTGCCAGCAGCTCCCGGGACAGCAGGACAGATACGCAGTATTTT	CASSSRDSRTDTQYF
-	TRBV28	-	TRBJ1-2	TGTGCCAGCCGGCCGGCAGGGCACTATGGCTACACCTTC	CASRPAGHYGYTF
-	TRBV7-3	-	TRBJ2-1	TGTGCCAGCAGCTTAGGAAGGGATGAGCAGTTCTTC	CASSLGRDEQFF
few	TRBV7-2	TRBD2	TRBJ2-3	TGTGCCAGCAGTCAGCGGGGGGAAGTCTCCACAGATACGCAGTATTTT	CASSQRGEVSTDTQYF
-	TRBV7-9	-	TRBJ1-2	TGTGCCAGCACCCCCCACAGGGAGGGCGGCTACACCTTC	CASTPHREGGYTF
-	TRBV18	TRBD1	TRBJ2-7	TGTGCCAGCCGAGGACAGGGGCTATACGAGCAGTACTTC	CASRGQGLYEQYF
-	TRBV28	-	TRBJ1-5	TGTGCCAGCAGTTTAGGAGTGTTTCTCCAGCATTTT	CASSLGVFLQHF
-	TRBV19	TRBD1	TRBJ1-6	TGTGCCAGTACCACAGGGGGCGCAAATTCACCCCTCCACTTT	CASTTGGANSPLHF
-	TRBV7-3	TRBD1	TRBJ1-6	TGTGCCAGCAGCTTAGCAGGGGGGTCGGAGTGGTATAATTCACCCCTCCACTTT	CASSLAGGSEWYNSPLHF
-	TRBV2	-	TRBJ2-4	TGTGCCAGCAGTGTACTCGCGACGGTAGACATTCAGTACTTC	CASSVLATVDIQYF
-	TRBV30	-	TRBJ2-7	TGTGCCTGGAGATCCCGGTCCTACGAGCAGTACTTC	CAWRSRSYEQYF
-	TRBV7-3	-	TRBJ2-7	TGTGCCAGCAGCTACGAGCCCGGGACCTACGAGCAGTACTTC	CASSYEPGTYEQYF
-	TRBV29-1	TRBD1	TRBJ1-1	TGCAGCGTTGCTTTAGGGACAGGGGGCACTGAAGCTTTCTTT	CSVALGTGGTEAFF
-	TRBV13	TRBD2	TRBJ2-1	TGTGCCAGCAGCTTAGAAACGGGGGGGAGTTACAATGAGCAGTTCTTC	CASSLETGGSYNEQFF
-	TRBV28	TRBD1	TRBJ1-4	TGTGCCAGCAGTTCACAGGGGAATGAAAAACTGTTTTTT	CASSSQGNEKLFF
-	TRBV9	-	TRBJ2-2	TGTGCCAGCAGCGCCGCGAACACCGGGGAGCTGTTTTTT	CASSAANTGELFF
-	TRBV7-6	-	TRBJ2-2	TGTGCCAGCAGCTTAACGGACGGGGAGCTGTTTTTT	CASSLTDGELFF
-	TRBV9	-	TRBJ2-3	TGTGCCAGCAGCGTAGAGGGGCTAGTCCCAGATACGCAGTATTTT	CASSVEGLVPDTQYF
few	TRBV14	-	TRBJ2-1	TGTGCCAGCAGCCAAGTAGGGGAGATAGGTCAGTTCTTC	CASSQVGEIGQFF
-	TRBV2	TRBD1	TRBJ1-1	TGTGCCAGCAGGGCCGGGACAGCCACTGAAGCTTTCTTT	CASRAGTATEAFF
-	TRBV2	-	TRBJ2-1	TGTGCCAGCAAGATTGAGGGGCATGAGCAGTTCTTC	CASKIEGHEQFF
-	TRBV15	-	TRBJ2-1	TGTGCCACCAGCACCCGGGCTTACAATGAGCAGTTCTTC	CATSTRAYNEQFF
-	TRBV6-5	-	TRBJ2-5	TGTGCCAGCAGTTATGGGGTCGAGTGGGAGACCCAGTACTTC	CASSYGVEWETQYF
-	TRBV28	-	TRBJ1-5	TGTGCCAGCAGTTTGGCCAACAGGGTCTTCAATCAGCCCCAGCATTTT	CASSLANRVFNQPQHF
-	TRBV6-1	TRBD2	TRBJ2-5	TGTGCCAGCAGTGAAGTCAAGACTAGCGGGTACCAAGAGACCCAGTACTTC	CASSEVKTSGYQETQYF
-	TRBV4-3	-	TRBJ2-3	TGCGCCAGCAGCCAAGAAAGGGACACACAGACCCTCACAGATACGCAGTATTTT	CASSQERDTQTLTDTQYF
-	TRBV19	-	TRBJ1-5	TGTGCCAGTAGTATAGGTTTCCGGGGAAGCAATCAGCCCCAGCATTTT	CASSIGFRGSNQPQHF
few	TRBV27	-	TRBJ1-5	TGTGCCAGCAGTTTAAGTTACGCAGGGACTCAGCCCCAGCATTTT	CASSLSYAGTQPQHF